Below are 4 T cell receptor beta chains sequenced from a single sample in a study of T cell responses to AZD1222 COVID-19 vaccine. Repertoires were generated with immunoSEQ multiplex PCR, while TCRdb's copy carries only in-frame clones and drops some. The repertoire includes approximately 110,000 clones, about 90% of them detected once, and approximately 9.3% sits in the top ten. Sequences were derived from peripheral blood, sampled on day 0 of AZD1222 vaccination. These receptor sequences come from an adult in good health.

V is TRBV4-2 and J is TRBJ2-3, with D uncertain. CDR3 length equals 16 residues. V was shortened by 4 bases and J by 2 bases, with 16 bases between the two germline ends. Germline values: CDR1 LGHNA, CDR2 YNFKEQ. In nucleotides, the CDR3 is TGTGCCAGCAGCCCCCTAGGCACTGAGTTCACAGATACGCAGTATTTT. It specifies CASSPLGTEFTDTQYF.

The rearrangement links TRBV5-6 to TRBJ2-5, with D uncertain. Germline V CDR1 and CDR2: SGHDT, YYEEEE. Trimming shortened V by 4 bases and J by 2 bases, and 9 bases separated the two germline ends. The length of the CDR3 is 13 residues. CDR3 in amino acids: CASSARDQETQYF. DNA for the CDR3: TGTGCCAGCAGCGCACGAGATCAAGAGACCCAGTACTTC.

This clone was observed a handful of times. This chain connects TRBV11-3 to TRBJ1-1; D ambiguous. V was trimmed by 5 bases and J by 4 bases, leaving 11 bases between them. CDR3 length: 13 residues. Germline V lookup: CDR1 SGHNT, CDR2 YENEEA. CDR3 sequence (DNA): TGTGCCAGCAGCGACGACACGGGCACTGAAGCTTTCTTT. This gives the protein CASSDDTGTEAFF.

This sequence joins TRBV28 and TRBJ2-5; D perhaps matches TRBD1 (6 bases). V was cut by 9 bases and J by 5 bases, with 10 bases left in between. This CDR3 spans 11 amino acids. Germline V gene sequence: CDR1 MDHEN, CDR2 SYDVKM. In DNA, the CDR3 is TGTGCCAGTTGGGGGCCGGAGACCCAGTACTTC. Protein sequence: CASWGPETQYF.